This T cell receptor (beta chain) was recovered during a study of T cell responses to AZD1222 COVID-19 vaccine. The V gene end was trimmed by 1 base and the J gene end by 4 bases; junction bases not matched to a gene: 1. The CDR3 length is 15 residues. Germline lookup yields CDR1 LGHDT and CDR2 YNNKEL (reference sequence). General observations from the study: Females made up more of the donors, who were largely white British, and clonal diversity may have come out too low.

The table lists this clone with a few counts. The target antigen is unknown. Data came from immunoSEQ multiplex PCR; TCRdb stores just in-frame clones and leaves some out. The repertoire holds 90,000 to 130,000 clones, around 84% seen once, with 3% to 4% in the top ten. This receptor was identified in an adult in good health. Sequences were derived from peripheral blood, sampled on day 0 of AZD1222 vaccination. V usage is TRBV3-1 (or the pseudogene TRBV3-2) and J usage is TRBJ2-1; 10 nucleotides align to TRBD2. In DNA form, the CDR3 reads TGTGCCAGCAGCCAAGCTAGCGGGGGATACAATGAGCAGTTCTTC. Protein product: CASSQASGGYNEQFF.